This TCR beta chain is drawn from a study of cytomegalovirus exposure and HLA in healthy donors. Broader study findings: Excluded were some V segments that proved indistinguishable, including TRBV6-2 and TRBV6-3.

For this clone: The antigen remains undetermined.

The CDR3 runs 16 residues. Looked up from germline, CDR1 is GTSNPN and CDR2 is SVGIG (reference sequence). V was shortened by 0 bases and J by 8 bases, with 19 bases between the two germline ends. Primers: 60 Vbeta forward and 13 Jbeta reverse. TCRdb keeps only in-frame clones here, not all; method: immunoSEQ multiplex PCR. This table has some 180,000 clones, around 80% appearing once. This TCR was sampled from a man in his forties in good health and CMV-seronegative. The sequenced sample was PBMCs. The chain links TRBV30 to TRBJ1-4; D unclear. CDR3 sequence: CAWSVDRDGGNEKLFF. CDR3 DNA sequence: TGTGCCTGGAGTGTAGACCGCGACGGAGGCAACGAAAAACTGTTTTTT.